A selection of T cell receptor beta chains follows, all from one sample in a study of CD8 T cells in Susac syndrome. TCRdb reprocessed the immunoSEQ multiplex PCR reads with MiXCR, giving one entry per CDR3 protein. The sample lists about 300,000 distinct CDR3 sequences, 80% to 90% occurring once. The sequenced sample was CD8+ T cells from PBMCs. These TCRs come from a human donor with multiple sclerosis. Both conserved end residues are part of each CDR3. A D gene is named only where the DNA matches it firmly. Size tells how often a clone was seen (once, few, many) or the class of an expanded clone, and some rows leave it out.

j_gene,d_gene,v_gene,abundance,CDR3nt,CDR3aa
TRBJ2-7,TRBD2,TRBV28,.,TGTGCCAGCAGTGACGGCAGGCGGGAGGGCCTCGTCTACGAGCAGTACTTC,CASSDGRREGLVYEQYF
TRBJ2-4,.,TRBV28,.,TGTGCCAGCAGTTTAAAAAACATTCAGTACTTC,CASSLKNIQYF
TRBJ1-5,.,TRBV5-4,once,TGTGCCAGCTCAGCCGACAATCAGCCCCAGCATTTT,CASSADNQPQHF
TRBJ1-5,TRBD1,TRBV14,.,TGTGCCAGCAGCCCGGGACAGCATCAGCCCCAGCATTTT,CASSPGQHQPQHF
TRBJ1-2,.,TRBV27,.,TGTGCCAGCCGCGCCCCGGGGCCGTATGGCTACACCTTC,CASRAPGPYGYTF
TRBJ2-1,.,TRBV25-1,.,TGTGCCAGCAGTGAAGCCCTAGATCCTACCTACAATGAGCAGTTCTTC,CASSEALDPTYNEQFF
TRBJ2-2,TRBD1,TRBV23-1,.,TGCGCCAGCGGTCGAGGGACAGGGGACGGGGAGCTGTTTTTT,CASGRGTGDGELFF
TRBJ1-1,.,TRBV25-1,.,TGTGCCAGCAGTGAGTCCGGGGATGGTCACACTGAAGCTTTCTTT,CASSESGDGHTEAFF
TRBJ2-3,.,TRBV7-8,.,TGTGCCAGCAGCCGGCCGGCTGCTAGCACAGATACGCAGTATTTT,CASSRPAASTDTQYF
TRBJ2-7,.,TRBV11-2,.,TGTGCCAGCAGCGAAGGTTACACCTACGAGCAGTACTTC,CASSEGYTYEQYF
TRBJ2-7,.,TRBV9,.,TGTGCCAGCAGCGTATACGGCGGCTCCTACGAGCAGTACTTC,CASSVYGGSYEQYF
TRBJ1-5,.,TRBV30,.,TGTGCCTGGAGTGATCGACAACCATTCGGCCATGATCAGCCCCAGCATTTT,CAWSDRQPFGHDQPQHF
TRBJ2-1,TRBD2,TRBV10-1,.,TGCGCCAGCAGTGAAGGTAGCGGGGGCTCCTACAATGAGCAGTTCTTC,CASSEGSGGSYNEQFF
TRBJ2-5,.,TRBV3-1,.,TGTGCCAGCAGCCATCGGTCTAGCCCGAGTCACAGAGAGACCCAGTACTTC,CASSHRSSPSHRETQYF
TRBJ1-2,TRBD1,TRBV5-6,once,TGTGCCAGCAGCCACACGGGACAGAGGGCCTATGGCTACACCTTC,CASSHTGQRAYGYTF
TRBJ1-2,.,TRBV27,few,TGTGCCAGCAGTTTATCGCGTTTTTATGGCTACACCTTC,CASSLSRFYGYTF
TRBJ2-3,TRBD2,TRBV13,.,TGTGCCAGCAGCTTAGGCGGGACTAGCGGTGGGACAGATACGCAGTATTTT,CASSLGGTSGGTDTQYF
TRBJ2-7,.,TRBV11-2,.,TGTGCCAGCAGCTTCCCAGGCTCCTACGAGCAGTACTTC,CASSFPGSYEQYF
TRBJ1-1,.,TRBV29-1,.,TGCAGCTCCCCTGATGGGGGTCCCTTGGGTGAAGCTTTCTTT,CSSPDGGPLGEAFF
TRBJ2-3,TRBD2,TRBV12-3/TRBV12-4,.,TGTGCCAGCAGTCCCGGGACTACCAATACAGATACGCAGTATTTT,CASSPGTTNTDTQYF
TRBJ2-1,.,TRBV5-4,.,TGTGCCAGCAGCTTAGAGGGGGGACCCAACAATGAGCAGTTCTTC,CASSLEGGPNNEQFF
TRBJ2-5,.,TRBV7-9,.,TGTGCCAGCAGCTTCGAAGGGACCCCGGGGGAAGAGACCCAGTACTTC,CASSFEGTPGEETQYF
TRBJ2-6,.,TRBV3-1,.,TGTGCCAGCAGCCAAGATCTTCCCAGCTCTGGGGCCAACGTCCTGACTTTC,CASSQDLPSSGANVLTF
TRBJ2-3,.,TRBV6-5,few,TGTGCCAGCAGTTGGACCAGGGAGGTTGAAGATACGCAGTATTTT,CASSWTREVEDTQYF